The rows below give T cell receptor beta chains drawn from one sample of a study of blood T cell repertoires in COVID-19. Profiled with immunoSEQ multiplex PCR; TCRdb holds only in-frame clones, not every one. The sample has about 440,000 clones; about 90% are singletons. Source material: PBMCs or T cells enriched from blood (not recorded which). The receptors were gathered from a man aged 18 to 29 who had recovered from COVID-19. The CDR3 runs from the conserved cysteine through the conserved F or W. A D gene is named only where the DNA matches it firmly. A row's size may be missing; if present it is once, few, many or a size class.

TRBV10-2,.,.,TRBJ1-3,CASSERRASGNTIYF,TGCGCCAGCAGTGAGCGGAGGGCCTCTGGAAACACCATATATTTT
TRBV18,once,.,TRBJ2-3,CASSETLRGGTTDTQYF,TGTGCCAGCTCAGAGACCCTTCGCGGAGGCACCACAGATACGCAGTATTTT
TRBV16,few,.,TRBJ1-1,CASSPRMNTEAFF,TGTGCCAGCAGCCCCAGAATGAACACTGAAGCTTTCTTT
TRBV5-4,.,TRBD1,TRBJ1-5,CASSYDREQPQHF,TGTGCCAGCAGTTATGACAGGGAGCAGCCCCAGCATTTT
TRBV7-9,.,.,TRBJ1-1,CASSLGVTEAFF,TGTGCCAGCAGCTTAGGAGTCACTGAAGCTTTCTTT
TRBV5-1,.,.,TRBJ2-2,CASSLGGSGNTGELFF,TGCGCCAGCAGCTTGGGAGGTAGCGGGAACACCGGGGAGCTGTTTTTT
TRBV14,.,TRBD1,TRBJ2-7,CASSQMDRIYEQYF,TGTGCCAGCAGCCAAATGGACAGGATCTACGAGCAGTACTTC
TRBV15,few,TRBD1,TRBJ2-7,CATSRETGGTSYEQYF,TGTGCCACCAGCAGAGAGACAGGGGGCACTTCCTACGAGCAGTACTTC
TRBV5-6,once,TRBD2,TRBJ2-1,CASSPGLAAYNEQFF,TGTGCCAGCAGCCCCGGACTAGCGGCATACAATGAGCAGTTCTTC
TRBV5-1,.,.,TRBJ2-5,CASSPARPGEETQYF,TGCGCCAGCAGCCCGGCGAGGCCCGGGGAAGAGACCCAGTACTTC
TRBV3-1/TRBV3-2,.,TRBD2,TRBJ2-3,CASSQRLAGGADTQYF,TGTGCCAGCAGCCAAAGACTAGCGGGAGGTGCAGATACGCAGTATTTT
TRBV19,.,.,TRBJ1-3,CASSILWRDYTGNTIYF,TGTGCCAGTAGTATCCTGTGGAGGGATTATACTGGAAACACCATATATTTT
TRBV30,.,.,TRBJ2-7,CAWSTLRFFDEQYF,TGTGCCTGGAGTACGCTTCGGTTCTTCGACGAGCAGTACTTC
TRBV2,once,TRBD1,TRBJ1-5,CASSGQGFGQPQHF,TGTGCCAGCAGCGGACAGGGGTTCGGTCAGCCCCAGCATTTT
TRBV9,.,.,TRBJ2-7,CASSAGLGEQYF,TGTGCCAGCAGCGCTGGACTCGGCGAGCAGTACTTC
TRBV28,.,TRBD1,TRBJ2-5,CATRQGLKTQYF,TGTGCCACAAGACAGGGTTTAAAGACCCAGTACTTC
TRBV6-1,.,TRBD2,TRBJ2-5,CASSEEAGAGETQYF,TGTGCCAGCAGTGAAGAAGCGGGGGCGGGGGAGACCCAGTACTTC
TRBV7-9,.,.,TRBJ2-3,CASSFYGTDTQYF,TGTGCCAGCAGCTTTTATGGCACAGATACGCAGTATTTT
TRBV2,.,TRBD1,TRBJ1-2,CASTPGTDYGYTF,TGTGCCAGCACTCCCGGGACAGACTATGGCTACACCTTC
TRBV19,.,.,TRBJ2-3,CATVAGRKSTDTQYF,TGTGCCACCGTCGCGGGCAGGAAAAGCACAGATACGCAGTATTTT
TRBV3-1/TRBV3-2,.,TRBD1,TRBJ2-7,CASSQLILRDRGAESGDEQYF,TGTGCCAGCAGCCAACTAATCCTCCGGGACAGGGGGGCTGAGTCGGGCGACGAGCAGTACTTC
TRBV21-1,.,.,TRBJ1-2,CARRGKDRAIYGYTF,TGTGCCAGGCGGGGCAAGGACAGGGCCATCTATGGCTACACCTTC
TRBV5-6,.,.,TRBJ1-2,CASSLKSGNYGYTF,TGTGCCAGCAGCTTGAAATCCGGGAACTATGGCTACACCTTC
TRBV5-4,.,TRBD1,TRBJ1-3,CASSLGQGFGNTIYF,TGTGCCAGCAGCCTGGGACAGGGGTTTGGAAACACCATATATTTT
TRBV6-1,.,.,TRBJ2-7,CASSPRGRGYEQYF,TGTGCCAGCAGTCCCCGAGGGAGAGGCTACGAGCAGTACTTC
TRBV5-4,.,TRBD1,TRBJ1-2,CASSLGTGYVYGYTF,TGTGCCAGCAGCTTGGGGACAGGGTACGTCTATGGCTACACCTTC
TRBV5-3,.,.,TRBJ1-2,CARRQGPGKGYTF,TGTGCCAGAAGGCAAGGACCGGGGAAAGGCTACACCTTC
TRBV6-5,.,.,TRBJ2-7,CASSYSRQGLYEQYF,TGTGCCAGCAGTTACTCGAGGCAGGGGCTATACGAGCAGTACTTC
TRBV6-6,.,TRBD2,TRBJ2-7,CASSYSSGSYEQYF,TGTGCCAGCAGTTACTCTAGCGGGAGTTACGAGCAGTACTTC
TRBV7-3,.,.,TRBJ1-1,CASSAGALSEAFF,TGTGCCAGCAGCGCAGGGGCCCTATCTGAAGCTTTCTTT
TRBV15,.,.,TRBJ2-1,CATSIGTLYNEQFF,TGTGCCACCAGCATTGGGACACTGTACAATGAGCAGTTCTTC
TRBV24-1,.,TRBD2,TRBJ2-2,CATSDSGWREGHGGELFF,TGTGCCACCAGTGATTCGGGGTGGCGGGAGGGCCACGGCGGGGAGCTGTTTTTT
TRBV5-1,once,TRBD2,TRBJ2-5,CASSLGGRVEETQYF,TGCGCCAGCAGCTTGGGCGGGAGGGTAGAGGAGACCCAGTACTTC
TRBV5-1,.,TRBD1,TRBJ1-6,CASSLARDSNSPLHF,TGCGCCAGCAGCTTGGCCCGGGACAGTAATTCACCCCTCCACTTT
TRBV27,.,.,TRBJ1-4,CASSLQGLREKLFF,TGTGCCAGCAGCCTCCAGGGGTTACGGGAAAAACTGTTTTTT
TRBV6-5,.,TRBD1,TRBJ1-2,CASSYKGQGSYGYTF,TGTGCCAGCAGTTACAAAGGACAGGGTTCCTATGGCTACACCTTC
TRBV19,.,.,TRBJ2-7,CASSIGGRPTYEQYF,TGTGCCAGTAGTATTGGTGGGAGGCCAACCTACGAGCAGTACTTC
TRBV9,.,.,TRBJ1-5,CASSPTGGAGPQHF,TGTGCCAGCAGCCCGACTGGGGGGGCCGGGCCCCAGCATTTT
TRBV2,.,TRBD2,TRBJ2-7,CASSGLSGSGSEQYF,TGTGCCAGCAGTGGGCTCAGCGGGAGTGGTTCCGAGCAGTACTTC
TRBV2,.,.,TRBJ1-1,CARSGRAAEAFF,TGTGCCAGATCAGGGAGGGCGGCTGAAGCTTTCTTT
TRBV28,.,.,TRBJ1-6,CASRLTGSLHF,TGTGCCAGCAGGTTGACAGGTTCCCTCCACTTT
TRBV10-3,.,TRBD1,TRBJ1-1,CAISEKTGLNTEAFF,TGTGCCATCAGTGAGAAGACAGGGTTGAACACTGAAGCTTTCTTT
TRBV2,.,.,TRBJ1-3,CASSGDGNTIYF,TGTGCCAGCTCAGGGGATGGAAACACCATATATTTT
TRBV15,.,.,TRBJ1-5,CATSSLNQPQHF,TGTGCCACCAGCAGTTTAAATCAGCCCCAGCATTTT
TRBV3-1/TRBV3-2,.,TRBD2,TRBJ2-7,CASSQGGTSEYEQYF,TGTGCCAGCAGCCAAGGGGGGACTAGCGAATACGAGCAGTACTTC
TRBV5-1,.,.,TRBJ2-1,CASSLTPGSSYNEQFF,TGCGCCAGCAGCTTGACTCCGGGAAGCTCCTACAATGAGCAGTTCTTC
TRBV5-1,few,.,TRBJ2-4,CASSPNQGRGNIQYF,TGCGCCAGCAGCCCGAACCAGGGGAGGGGAAACATTCAGTACTTC
TRBV27,.,TRBD1,TRBJ1-5,CASSKDRDSNQPQHF,TGTGCCAGCAGTAAGGACAGGGATAGCAATCAGCCCCAGCATTTT
TRBV3-1/TRBV3-2,.,TRBD1,TRBJ1-3,CASSPGQGSGNTIYF,TGTGCCAGCAGTCCGGGACAGGGCTCTGGAAACACCATATATTTT
TRBV19,few,TRBD1,TRBJ1-6,CASRQGPYNSPLHF,TGTGCCTCCAGACAGGGGCCCTATAATTCACCCCTCCACTTT
TRBV7-3,.,TRBD2,TRBJ2-3,CASSWSGGLRDTQYF,TGTGCCAGCAGCTGGAGCGGGGGCCTTAGAGATACGCAGTATTTT
TRBV24-1,.,TRBD2,TRBJ2-6,CATSEKGLAGDGGANVLTF,TGTGCCACCAGTGAGAAAGGACTAGCGGGAGACGGTGGGGCCAACGTCCTGACTTTC
TRBV6-1,.,.,TRBJ2-5,CASSPTPSETQYF,TGTGCCAGCAGCCCGACTCCGTCAGAGACCCAGTACTTC
TRBV10-1,.,.,TRBJ2-3,CASSGRRGGTDTQYF,TGCGCCAGCAGTGGACGGCGGGGCGGCACAGATACGCAGTATTTT